This record concerns one TCR beta chain sequence. The antigen remains unidentified. CDR1 is SGHNT, CDR2 YYREEE, per germline (reference sequence). The CDR3 is 14 residues long. Trimming took off 4 bases at V and 1 base at J, with 11 bases between the two ends. The record originates from a study of memory CD4+ T cells and cytomegalovirus serostatus. On the study more broadly: Of the healthy Belgian adults, under 10 were CMV seropositive and 24 seronegative. Findings and limits, study-wide: Of under 200 reported CMV TCRbeta sequences, 65 to 85 were found in memory CD4+ repertoires.

The sort gate was single viable CD3+CD4+CD8-CD45RO+ cells for memory CD4+ T cells. The data were produced by immunoSEQ multiplex PCR, yet TCRdb's version contains in-frame clones alone and is incomplete. The repertoire holds 35,000 to 45,000 clones, with roughly 77% as singletons. This TCR came from an adult in good health and CMV-seronegative. The sequenced material came from memory CD4+ T cells from blood. The chain has TRBV5-4 and TRBJ1-1, with a tentative D call TRBD1 (5 bases). The CDR3 protein is CASSPPQGNTEAFF. DNA of the CDR3: TGTGCCAGCAGCCCCCCCCAGGGGAACACTGAAGCTTTCTTT.